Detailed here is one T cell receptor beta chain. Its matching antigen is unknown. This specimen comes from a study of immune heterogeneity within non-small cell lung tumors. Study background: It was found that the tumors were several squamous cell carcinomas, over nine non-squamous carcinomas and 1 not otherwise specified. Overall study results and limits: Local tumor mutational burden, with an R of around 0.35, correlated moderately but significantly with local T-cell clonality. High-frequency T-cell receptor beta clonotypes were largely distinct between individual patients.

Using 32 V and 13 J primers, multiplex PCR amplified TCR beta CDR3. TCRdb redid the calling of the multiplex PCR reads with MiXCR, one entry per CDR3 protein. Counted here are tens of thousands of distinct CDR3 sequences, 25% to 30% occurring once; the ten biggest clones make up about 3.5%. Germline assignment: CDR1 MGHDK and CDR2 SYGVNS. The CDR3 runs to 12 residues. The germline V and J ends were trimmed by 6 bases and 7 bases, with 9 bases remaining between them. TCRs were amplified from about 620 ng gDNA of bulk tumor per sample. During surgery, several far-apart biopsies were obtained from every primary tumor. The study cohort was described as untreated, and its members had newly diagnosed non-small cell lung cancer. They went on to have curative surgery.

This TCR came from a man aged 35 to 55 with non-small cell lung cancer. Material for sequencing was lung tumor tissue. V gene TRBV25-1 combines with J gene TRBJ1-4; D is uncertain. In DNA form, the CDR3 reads TGTGCCAGCAGCTATGGGAGTGAAAAACTGTTTTTT. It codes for CASSYGSEKLFF.